A single sample is the source of the 21 T cell receptor beta chains below, sequenced in a study of shared clonotypes between healthy human individuals. TCRdb keeps only in-frame clones here, not all; method: immunoSEQ multiplex PCR. Counted here are fewer than 1 million clones, 90% to 98% occurring once; the ten biggest clones make up less than 0.3%. Terminally differentiated effector memory CD45RA+ cells were excluded from the naive CD8 cells, which were CD45RO-negative and positively selected for CCR7. The material sequenced was naive CD8+ T cells sorted from blood. These receptors all stem from a man aged 25-40 years in good health.

The chain combines TRBV30 with TRBJ2-3, with 7 bases aligning to TRBD2. In germline, CDR1 is GTSNPN, CDR2 SVGIG (reference sequence). Unmatched junction bases numbered 10, after V lost 5 bases and J lost 5 bases. There are 14 residues in the CDR3. CDR3 sequence: CAWEGAGRGDTQYF. The DNA for the CDR3 is TGTGCCTGGGAGGGAGCGGGAAGAGGAGATACGCAGTATTTT. Based on the CDR3 plus reference TRBV30 and TRBJ2-3, the full variable domain is SQTIHQWPATLVQPVGSPLSLECTVEGTSNPNLYWYRQAAGRGLQLLFYSVGIGQISSEVPQNLSASRPQDRQFILSSKKLLLSDSGFYLCAWEGAGRGDTQYFGPGTRLTVL.

Comment on this clone: At one end, the junction sequence differs from germline, possibly due to a read error. V gene TRBV29-1 combines with J gene TRBJ2-1; 7 bases match TRBD2. The CDR3 is made up of 12 amino acids. Germline CDR1 and CDR2: SQVTM and ANQGSEA. The CDR3, as DNA: TGCAGCGTTCAAACGGTAGGACTAGTTGTCATCTTC. Its protein product is CSVQTVGLVVIF.

The rearrangement uses TRBV19 and TRBJ2-7, with D possibly TRBD2 on 6 matching bases. CDR3 size: 17 residues. V was clipped by 3 bases and J by 5 bases, with 23 bases between them. Germline lookup yields CDR1 LNHDA and CDR2 SQIVND (reference sequence). The CDR3 reads CASSIGGFSFRENEQYF. The CDR3 bases are TGTGCCAGTAGTATCGGAGGTTTTTCTTTCCGGGAGAACGAGCAGTACTTC.

This rearrangement joins TRBV15 to TRBJ2-1; D gene ambiguous. The CDR3 totals 17 residues. The V gene's germline CDR1 is LNHNV and CDR2 YYDKDF (reference sequence). V was trimmed by 3 bases and J by 5 bases, leaving 20 bases between them. The DNA for the CDR3 is TGTGCCACCAGCAGGGTCCTGGGTGTCTTTACCAACAATGAGCAGTTCTTC. Protein product: CATSRVLGVFTNNEQFF. Full variable domain (rest looked up from reference TRBV15 and TRBJ2-1): DAMVIQNPRYQVTQFGKPVTLSCSQTLNHNVMYWYQQKSSQAPKLLFHYYDKDFNNEADTPDNFQSRRPNTSFCFLDIRSPGLGDTAMYLCATSRVLGVFTNNEQFFGPGTRLTVL.

The chain uses TRBV6-1 and TRBJ2-5; no reliable D call. This CDR3 has 13 residues. V lost 6 bases and J lost 2, with 10 bases in between. Per germline, CDR1 MNHNS and CDR2 SASEGT. CDR3 sequence reads: CASRDWSQETQYF. For the CDR3, the DNA is TGTGCCAGCAGAGATTGGTCACAAGAGACCCAGTACTTC.

This clone was found once. The gene calls are TRBV7-9 and TRBJ1-1; D is unresolved. The germline gives CDR1 SEHNR, CDR2 FQNEAQ (reference sequence). The CDR3 runs 13 residues. V was clipped by 5 bases and J by 5 bases, with 12 bases between them. The CDR3 DNA follows: TGTGCCAGCAGCCTCCGTGTCTGGACTGAAGCTTTCTTT. The encoded protein is CASSLRVWTEAFF.

This chain links TRBV29-1 with TRBJ2-7, with D hard to call. V was trimmed by 0 bases and J by 0 bases, leaving 15 bases between them. The CDR3 runs to 16 residues. Germline CDR1 and CDR2: SQVTM and ANQGSEA. The CDR3 is CSVEDPRDQSSYEQYF. As DNA, the CDR3 is TGCAGCGTTGAAGATCCACGAGATCAGAGCTCCTACGAGCAGTACTTC.

V usage is TRBV10-3 and J usage is TRBJ1-4, with D unclear. Germline V gene sequence: CDR1 ENHRY, CDR2 SYGVKD. CDR3 size: 16 residues. V was clipped by 0 bases and J by 5 bases, with 13 bases between them. CDR3 bases: TGTGCCATCAGTGAGTCGGTCGGGCTGGTCAATGAAAAACTGTTTTTT. This translates into CAISESVGLVNEKLFF.

This clone was detected a few times. V gene TRBV7-9 combines with J gene TRBJ2-3, with D uncertain. The germline V gene encodes CDR1 SEHNR and CDR2 FQNEAQ (reference sequence). The CDR3 runs to 14 residues. V lost 4 bases and J lost 1, with 9 bases in between. In DNA form, the CDR3 reads TGTGCCAGCAGCTCGGTCGGAGGCACAGATACGCAGTATTTT. Residues: CASSSVGGTDTQYF.

Details on this clone: A read error may explain this, as a much larger clone is one base away. This chain connects TRBV27 to TRBJ1-5; no clear D. Germline V gene data show CDR1 as MNHEY and CDR2 as SMNVEV (reference sequence). The CDR3 is 15 residues long. Trimming stripped 1 base from V and 9 bases from J, with 16 bases between. The CDR3 bases are TGTGCCAGCAGTTTATTATTCGGGTCTCGACTGCCCCAGCATTTT. It specifies CASSLLFGSRLPQHF.

The chain recombines TRBV10-2 with TRBJ1-1; a possible D gene is TRBD1 (5 bases). Looked up from germline, CDR1 is WSHSY and CDR2 is SAAADI. V was cut by 8 bases and J by 6 bases, with 16 bases left in between. This CDR3 region has 13 residues. In nucleotides, the CDR3 is TGCGCCAGCGGAGCTCAGGGCCTCCCTGAAGCTTTCTTT. Its translation: CASGAQGLPEAFF.

The chain carries TRBV5-5 and TRBJ2-1; D gene ambiguous. Germline V gene sequence: CDR1 SGHKS, CDR2 YYEKEE (reference sequence). There are 13 residues in the CDR3. With 0 bases removed from V and 4 bases from J, the gap between germline ends came to 5 bases. For the CDR3, the DNA is TGTGCCAGCAGCTTGGGCGTTTACAATGAGCAGTTCTTC. Residues: CASSLGVYNEQFF. Filled out from reference TRBV5-5 and TRBJ2-1, the complete variable domain reads DAGVTQSPTHLIKTRGQQVTLRCSPISGHKSVSWYQQVLGQGPQFIFQYYEKEERGRGNFPDRFSARQFPNYSSELNVNALLLGDSALYLCASSLGVYNEQFFGPGTRLTVL.

The chain links TRBV6-1 to TRBJ2-2; 10 nucleotides agree with TRBD1. The V segment lost 2 bases and the J segment 4 bases; nucleotides outside the gene matches: 4. Germline V gives CDR1 MNHNS, CDR2 SASEGT. This CDR3 has 16 amino acids. For the CDR3, the DNA is TGTGCCAGCAGTGAACGGGACAGGGGATCCACCGGGGAGCTGTTTTTT. As protein: CASSERDRGSTGELFF.

The V and J genes are TRBV6-5 and TRBJ2-7; 14 bases are a match to TRBD2. Germline V lookup: CDR1 MNHEY, CDR2 SVGAGI. With 5 bases clipped from V and 6 bases from J, the junction kept 3 bases outside the gene matches. The CDR3 covers 14 residues. CDR3 amino acids: CASSGLAGGGEQYF. The DNA of the CDR3 is TGTGCCAGCAGTGGACTAGCGGGAGGTGGCGAGCAGTACTTC.

This rearrangement joins TRBV28 to TRBJ2-3; 9 bases align to TRBD1. This CDR3 has 17 residues. The germline CDR1 and CDR2 sequences are MDHEN and SYDVKM. V lost 6 bases and J lost 4; bases outside the gene matches: 14. The CDR3 sequence: CASRDLRDRVAADTQYF. DNA for the CDR3: TGTGCCAGCAGAGACCTCCGGGACAGGGTTGCTGCAGATACGCAGTATTTT.

This chain joins TRBV11-1 and TRBJ2-7; 7 bases are a match to TRBD2. Germline V gene data show CDR1 as SGHAT and CDR2 as FQDESV (reference sequence). The trim removed 4 bases at V and 3 bases at J, leaving 6 bases unmatched. The CDR3 has 14 amino acids. CDR3 region: CASSSVGTIYEQYF. CDR3 nucleotide sequence: TGTGCCAGCAGCTCCGTCGGGACTATCTACGAGCAGTACTTC.

This chain joins TRBV2 and TRBJ2-1, with 8 positions matching TRBD1. The CDR3 is made up of 16 amino acids. V lost 0 bases, J lost 7 bases, and 8 bases stayed unmatched. In germline, CDR1 is SNHLY, CDR2 FYNNEI. The CDR3 region has the DNA TGTGCCAGCAGTGAAGCCAGGGGGCGCGGGTGGAATGAGCAGTTCTTC. It is translated as CASSEARGRGWNEQFF.

The gene calls are TRBV10-3 and TRBJ2-3; no clear D. This CDR3 comprises 13 residues. Germline CDR1 reads ENHRY; CDR2 reads SYGVKD. Between the trimmed V and J ends, which lost 7 bases and 1 base, there was a span of 9 bases. In nucleotides, the CDR3 is TGTGCCATCACGGACCGGGGCACAGATACGCAGTATTTT. Translated, it gives CAITDRGTDTQYF.

The chain couples TRBV28 to TRBJ2-1; 8 positions match TRBD2. This CDR3 has 13 residues. Germline V gene sequence: CDR1 MDHEN, CDR2 SYDVKM. The ends lost 2 bases at V and 7 bases at J; junction bases unmatched: 1. CDR3 in amino acids: CASSLRGGNEQFF. The DNA of the CDR3 is TGTGCCAGCAGTTTACGGGGGGGAAATGAGCAGTTCTTC.

This chain uses TRBV7-6 with TRBJ2-2, with 7 bases fitting TRBD2. The trim removed 5 bases at V and 3 bases at J, leaving 12 bases unmatched. Germline CDR1 SGHVS, CDR2 FNYEAQ. This CDR3 contains 17 residues. This CDR3 is CASSLPREGRDTGELFF. As DNA, the CDR3 is TGTGCCAGCAGCCTCCCAAGGGAGGGCCGGGACACCGGGGAGCTGTTTTTT.

The chain uses TRBV4-3 and TRBJ1-3; possibly TRBD1 for D (5 bases). Trimming shortened V by 0 bases and J by 4 bases, and 10 bases separated the two germline ends. Germline assignment: CDR1 LGHNA and CDR2 YSLEER. The length of the CDR3 is 15 residues. Written as DNA, the CDR3 is TGCGCCAGCAGCCAAGATTCAGGGTGGGGAAACACCATATATTTT. This sequence encodes CASSQDSGWGNTIYF.